The 23 T cell receptor beta chains presented below share a single source sample, sequenced in a study of T cell responses to AZD1222 COVID-19 vaccine. Repertoires were generated with immunoSEQ multiplex PCR, while TCRdb's copy carries only in-frame clones and drops some. This sample has 100,000 to 150,000 clones, with about 89% found just once. Sequenced material: peripheral blood, taken on day 0 of AZD1222 vaccination. The receptor set was obtained from an adult in good health.

This clone was found once. The chain links TRBV5-8 to TRBJ1-5; 9 bases align to TRBD1. Per the germline V gene, CDR1 is SGHTS and CDR2 is YDEGEE. This CDR3 contains 15 residues. V lost 4 bases to trimming and J lost 6 bases; unmatched junction nucleotides: 8. DNA for the CDR3: TGTGCCAGCAGCCTCGGGACAGGGTACATTCAGCCCCAGCATTTT. Amino acid sequence: CASSLGTGYIQPQHF.

J is TRBJ2-7 and V is TRBV6-5; perhaps D is TRBD1 or TRBD2 (5 bases each). With 4 bases removed from V and 0 bases from J, the gap between germline ends came to 10 bases. In germline, CDR1 is MNHEY, CDR2 SVGAGI. The CDR3 totals 14 residues. The CDR3 nucleotides read TGTGCCAGCAGTTGGGACCGGGCCTCCTACGAGCAGTACTTC. This translates into CASSWDRASYEQYF.

As regards this clone: The sample holds other DNA sequences that translate to the same CDR3. The rearrangement links TRBV30 to TRBJ2-7; D remains unclear. Per germline, CDR1 GTSNPN and CDR2 SVGIG (reference sequence). V lost 2 bases and J 1 base, leaving 3 bases between the germline ends. The CDR3 is made up of 11 amino acids. CDR3: CAWSRSYEQYF. CDR3 bases: TGTGCCTGGAGTCGATCCTACGAGCAGTACTTC. Full variable domain (remainder filled in from reference TRBV30 and TRBJ2-7): SQTIHQWPATLVQPVGSPLSLECTVEGTSNPNLYWYRQAAGRGLQLLFYSVGIGQISSEVPQNLSASRPQDRQFILSSKKLLLSDSGFYLCAWSRSYEQYFGPGTRLTVT.

This chain joins TRBV7-3 and TRBJ2-3; D is undetermined. Trimming removed 2 bases from V and 4 bases from J, with 10 bases in between. The length of the CDR3 is 14 residues. The germline V gene has CDR1 SGHTA and CDR2 FQGTGA. The CDR3 sequence is CASSLYSEADTQYF. As DNA, the CDR3 is TGTGCCAGCAGCTTATATTCAGAGGCAGATACGCAGTATTTT. Filled out from reference TRBV7-3 and TRBJ2-3, the complete variable domain reads GAGVSQTPSNKVTEKGKYVELRCDPISGHTALYWYRQSLGQGPEFLIYFQGTGAADDSGLPNDRFFAVRPEGSVSTLKIQRTERGDSAVYLCASSLYSEADTQYFGPGTRLTVL.

About this clone: The same CDR3 also results from other DNA sequences found in this sample. This sequence joins TRBV30 and TRBJ1-5; 7 nucleotides align to TRBD1. CDR1 is GTSNPN, CDR2 SVGIG, per germline (reference sequence). The length of the CDR3 is 13 residues. The junction had 3 bases not matched to a gene; V was cut back by 2 bases and J by 5 bases. In nucleotides, the CDR3 is TGTGCCTGGAGTCGGCAGGGGGATCAGCCCCAGCATTTT. Its protein product is CAWSRQGDQPQHF.

The V call is TRBV6-5, the J call TRBJ2-7; 7 bases map to TRBD1. CDR1 and CDR2 from the germline V gene are MNHEY and SVGAGI. CDR3 length: 16 residues. The V and J ends lost 2 bases and 4 bases, in that order; junction bases with no gene match: 11. The chain's CDR3 is CASSYAPRGGAYEQYF. The CDR3 nucleotides read TGTGCCAGCAGTTACGCGCCGAGAGGGGGCGCATACGAGCAGTACTTC.

The rearrangement joins TRBV7-9 to TRBJ2-1; TRBD2 might be the D (6 bases). The CDR3 has 13 residues. V was cut by 4 bases and J by 14 bases, with 18 bases left in between. CDR1 is SEHNR, CDR2 FQNEAQ, per germline (reference sequence). The CDR3 sequence: CASSSTSGWTKFF. CDR3 nucleotides: TGTGCCAGCAGCTCCACCTCCGGCTGGACTAAGTTCTTC.

The chain is built from TRBV9 and TRBJ2-7; the D gene is possibly TRBD2 (5 bases). Germline lookup yields CDR1 SGDLS and CDR2 YYNGEE. Trimming cost V 4 bases and J 5 bases, with 16 bases left between them. This CDR3 region has 14 residues. The DNA for the CDR3 is TGTGCCAGCAGCCCACAAACCGGGGTTAACGAGCAGTACTTC. Translating gives CASSPQTGVNEQYF.

V gene TRBV25-1 combines with J gene TRBJ2-1; 7 nucleotides align to TRBD2. The CDR3 runs 15 residues. The germline V gene has CDR1 MGHDK and CDR2 SYGVNS. J was trimmed by 9 bases and V by 1 base; bases with no gene match: 9. The CDR3 is CASSEWGREASEQFF. The CDR3 DNA sequence: TGTGCCAGCAGTGAATGGGGGAGGGAGGCCAGTGAGCAGTTCTTC.

This clone was seen a single time. The chain recombines TRBV4-1 with TRBJ1-6; 8 bases align to TRBD1. Trimming removed 0 bases from V and 0 bases from J; junction bases left unmatched: 1. CDR1 MGHRA and CDR2 YSYEKL come from the germline V gene. The length of the CDR3 is 17 residues. CDR3 nucleotides: TGCGCCAGCAGCCAAGATGGACAGGGCTCCTATAATTCACCCCTCCACTTT. Amino acid sequence: CASSQDGQGSYNSPLHF.

J is TRBJ1-1 and V is TRBV19, with 10 bases lining up with TRBD1. CDR1 and CDR2 (germline): LNHDA, SQIVND (reference sequence). The junction had 7 bases not matched to a gene; V was cut back by 3 bases and J by 12 bases. The CDR3 length is 13 residues. The CDR3 here is CASSISPGQGSFF. In nucleotides, the CDR3 is TGTGCCAGTAGTATTTCTCCGGGACAGGGGTCTTTCTTT.

This clone was seen only a few times. The chain combines TRBV10-3 with TRBJ2-2; possible D gene TRBD1, 6 bases. Germline V CDR1 and CDR2: ENHRY, SYGVKD. The CDR3 is made up of 17 amino acids. V was shortened by 5 bases and J by 2 bases, with 18 bases between the two germline ends. Written as DNA, the CDR3 is TGTGCCATCAGTTCATCGGTGGTGGACAGAAACACCGGGGAGCTGTTTTTT. Residues: CAISSSVVDRNTGELFF.

The chain combines TRBV9 with TRBJ1-6; 8 positions match TRBD1. Trimming removed 3 bases from V and 10 bases from J; junction bases left unmatched: 9. Germline values: CDR1 SGDLS, CDR2 YYNGEE. This CDR3 spans 15 amino acids. CDR3 DNA sequence: TGTGCCAGCAGCGACCGAGACAGGGGAGGCTCACCCCTCCACTTT. As protein: CASSDRDRGGSPLHF.

The V call is TRBV4-3, the J call TRBJ2-1; 10 bases match TRBD2. Germline V gene data show CDR1 as LGHNA and CDR2 as YSLEER. V shed 0 bases, J shed 12 bases, and the junction held 8 bases outside the gene matches. There are 15 residues in the CDR3. The CDR3 DNA is TGCGCCAGCAGCCAAGAGATATCAGCGGGAGGGCCGCAGTTCTTC. Residues: CASSQEISAGGPQFF.

The V call is TRBV19, the J call TRBJ2-7, with D maybe TRBD2 (6 bases). Germline V lookup: CDR1 LNHDA, CDR2 SQIVND (reference sequence). The CDR3 covers 14 residues. V lost 2 bases to trimming and J lost 3 bases, with 11 bases between them. The CDR3: CASSISAGSYEQYF. The CDR3 DNA follows: TGTGCCAGTAGTATATCGGCGGGAAGCTACGAGCAGTACTTC.

V gene TRBV27 combines with J gene TRBJ1-6; no reliable D call. Germline V CDR1 and CDR2: MNHEY, SMNVEV (reference sequence). This CDR3 comprises 12 residues. Deletions cut 6 bases from V and 11 bases from J, with 11 bases between. CDR3 coding DNA: TGTGCCAGCAGGTCCGGGCACACACCCCTCCACTTT. Translating it yields CASRSGHTPLHF.

CDR3 amino acids: CASSLAGVVGGAEAFF. CDR3 nucleotide sequence: TGTGCCAGCAGCCTTGCAGGGGTCGTCGGTGGCGCTGAAGCTTTCTTT. The rearrangement links TRBV7-9 to TRBJ1-1; D may be TRBD1 (6 bases). CDR1 and CDR2 (germline): SEHNR, FQNEAQ (reference sequence). V shed 5 bases and J shed 6 bases, with 22 bases lying between them. The CDR3 loop spans 16 amino acids.

As to this clone: A read error may produce the germline difference seen at one junction end. V gene TRBV4-3 combines with J gene TRBJ1-2; the match to TRBD1 covers 7 bases. The length of the CDR3 is 15 residues. Germline CDR1 LGHNA, CDR2 YSLEER. The CDR3 DNA is TGCGCCAGCAGTCAAGACAGGGACATCGACTATGGCTACACCTTC. Amino acid sequence: CASSQDRDIDYGYTF.

V is TRBV6-2 or TRBV6-3 and J is TRBJ2-7; 9 bases are a match to TRBD1. V shed 2 bases, J shed 1 base, and the junction held 6 bases outside the gene matches. Germline-derived CDR1 and CDR2 are MNHEY and SVGEGT. This CDR3 is built from 16 residues. The CDR3, as DNA: TGTGCCAGCAGTTACCTGAAGGGACAGGGATCCTACGAGCAGTACTTC. It encodes CASSYLKGQGSYEQYF.

The chain links TRBV10-3 to TRBJ1-1; D gene uncertain. The germline V gene has CDR1 ENHRY and CDR2 SYGVKD. V lost 2 bases, J lost 1 base, and 8 bases lay in between. The CDR3 spans 14 residues. CDR3 loop: CAISENGENTEAFF. In nucleotides, the CDR3 is TGTGCCATCAGTGAGAATGGGGAGAACACTGAAGCTTTCTTT.

The chain carries TRBV6-1 and TRBJ2-3, with D possibly matching TRBD1 (6 bases). V was pared by 0 bases and J by 3 bases, with 7 bases between. This CDR3 has 14 amino acids. Germline V CDR1 and CDR2: MNHNS, SASEGT. The CDR3 region is CASSEAGGTDTQYF. Here the CDR3 DNA reads TGTGCCAGCAGTGAAGCAGGGGGAACAGATACGCAGTATTTT.

This chain uses TRBV4-3 with TRBJ1-2; perhaps TRBD1 as D (6 bases). Trimming took 1 base from V and 0 from J, leaving 15 bases between them. This CDR3 contains 17 residues. Germline V lookup: CDR1 LGHNA, CDR2 YSLEER. DNA of the CDR3: TGCGCCAGCAGCCAAGGCCCGAGGGGGGGTCCTAACTATGGCTACACCTTC. Amino acid sequence: CASSQGPRGGPNYGYTF.

This chain connects TRBV3-1 (or the pseudogene TRBV3-2) to TRBJ1-6; D call uncertain. Trimming pared 1 base from V and 7 bases from J, leaving 11 bases between. This CDR3 region has 15 residues. Germline CDR1 reads LGHDT; CDR2 reads YNNKEL (reference sequence). The CDR3 loop is CASSQVEASNSPLHF. CDR3 DNA: TGTGCCAGCAGCCAAGTGGAAGCCTCAAATTCACCCCTCCACTTT.